The T cell receptor beta chain described here comes from a study of blood T cell repertoires in COVID-19. The V end lost 4 bases, the J end lost 4 bases, and 20 bases lay between the germline ends. The CDR3 consists of 15 residues. Germline loops: CDR1 SQVTM, CDR2 ANQGSEA. TCRdb's table, derived via immunoSEQ multiplex PCR, lists solely in-frame clones and lacks some. The sample yields hundreds of thousands of clones, about 84% seen once. What was sequenced was peripheral blood. The rearrangement joins TRBV29-1 to TRBJ2-7; a weak D match, TRBD2 (6 bases). The clonotype comes from a woman older than 75 with acute or convalescent COVID-19. CDR3 region: CSVVPHAPGGYEQYF. DNA for the CDR3: TGCAGCGTTGTCCCCCATGCCCCTGGGGGGTACGAGCAGTACTTC.